This T cell receptor beta chain was obtained from a study of Ad26.COV2.S vaccination and SARS-CoV-2 variants. Study in general: Intramuscular Ad26.COV2.S at 5x10^10 or 1x10^11 viral particles.

Method: immunoSEQ multiplex PCR; TCRdb's copy keeps in-frame clones and lacks some. This table holds over 200,000 clones, approximately 88% found once. Germline assignment: CDR1 SGHRS and CDR2 YFSETQ. This CDR3 contains 14 residues. J gave up 0 bases and V 3 bases, and 2 bases lay outside the gene matches. The treatment is: roughly 18 received Ad26.COV2.S at low or high dose, single or two shots; several received placebo; per-sample allocation not given. Samples analyzed were those drawn on day 63 after the first vaccine or placebo injection. The specimen was peripheral blood, collected in a trial of Ad26.COV2.S vaccine versus placebo. This receptor was taken from a person between 18 and 65 years old who received the Ad26.COV2.S COVID-19 vaccine or a placebo. The rearrangement joins TRBV5-1 to TRBJ2-7; 8 positions match TRBD1. CDR3 amino acids: CASSWTGSSYEQYF. The CDR3 coding sequence is TGCGCCAGCAGCTGGACAGGGAGCTCCTACGAGCAGTACTTC.